Detailed here is one TCR beta chain. The antigen remains undetermined. Clones were read by immunoSEQ multiplex PCR, and TCRdb kept only the in-frame ones, dropping some. The sample shows over 150,000 clones, about 83% of them seen only once. The source of the sample is a study of T cell responses to AZD1222 COVID-19 vaccine. Study-wide points: After the peak T cell response, and only then, were repertoires sampled. At study baseline, merely six AZD1222 recipients were seropositive.

CDR1 and CDR2 (germline): MNHEY, SVGAGI. This CDR3 has 13 residues. V lost 5 bases and J lost 4, with 11 bases in between. V gene TRBV6-5 combines with J gene TRBJ1-2, with TRBD1 as a possible D gene (6 bases). This receptor was taken from an adult who received the AZD1222 COVID-19 vaccine. The starting material was peripheral blood, obtained 28 days after the second AZD1222 dose. The CDR3 DNA is TGTGCCAGCAGTCCCAGGGGAATCTATGGCTACACCTTC. Translated: CASSPRGIYGYTF.